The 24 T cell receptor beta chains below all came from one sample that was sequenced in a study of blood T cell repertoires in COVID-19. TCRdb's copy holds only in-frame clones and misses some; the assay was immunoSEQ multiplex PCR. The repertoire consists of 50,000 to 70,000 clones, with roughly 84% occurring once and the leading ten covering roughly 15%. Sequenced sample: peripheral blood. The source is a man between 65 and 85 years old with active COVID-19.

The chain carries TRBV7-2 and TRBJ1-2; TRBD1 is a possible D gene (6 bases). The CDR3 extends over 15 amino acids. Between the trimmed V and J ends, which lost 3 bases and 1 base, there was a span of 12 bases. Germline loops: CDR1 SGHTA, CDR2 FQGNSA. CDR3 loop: CASSLDGQFNYGYTF. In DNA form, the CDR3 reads TGTGCCAGCAGCTTGGACGGACAGTTTAACTATGGCTACACCTTC.

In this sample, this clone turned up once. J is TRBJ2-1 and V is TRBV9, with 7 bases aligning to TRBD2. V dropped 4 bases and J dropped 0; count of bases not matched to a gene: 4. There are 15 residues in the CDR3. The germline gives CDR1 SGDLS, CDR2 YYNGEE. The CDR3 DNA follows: TGTGCCAGCAGCCCTCGACTAGCCTCCTACAATGAGCAGTTCTTC. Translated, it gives CASSPRLASYNEQFF.

In DNA form, the CDR3 reads TGTGCCAGCAGTTACTCGACCAGGGTCTACGAGCAGTACTTC. As protein: CASSYSTRVYEQYF. This sequence joins TRBV6-5 and TRBJ2-7; D may be TRBD1 (5 bases). Germline CDR1 is MNHEY and CDR2 is SVGAGI. The CDR3 spans 14 residues. With 0 bases removed from V and 3 bases from J, the gap between germline ends came to 9 bases.

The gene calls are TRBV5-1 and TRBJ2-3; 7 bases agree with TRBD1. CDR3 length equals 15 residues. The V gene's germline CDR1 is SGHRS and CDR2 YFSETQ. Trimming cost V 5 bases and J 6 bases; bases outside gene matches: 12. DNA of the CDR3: TGCGCCAGCAGGGGGGACAGTCTTATACTTGATACGCAGTATTTT. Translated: CASRGDSLILDTQYF.

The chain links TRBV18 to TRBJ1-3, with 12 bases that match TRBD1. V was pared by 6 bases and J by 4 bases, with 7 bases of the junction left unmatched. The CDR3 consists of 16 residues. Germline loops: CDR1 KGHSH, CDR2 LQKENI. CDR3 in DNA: TGTGCCAGCTCCCCGGGACAGGGGGCGCGAGGAAACACCATATATTTT. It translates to CASSPGQGARGNTIYF.

CDR3 coding DNA: TGTGCCAGCAGCGTAGGAGGGAGCGGGAGTTTTTACGAGCAGTACTTC. It yields the protein CASSVGGSGSFYEQYF. This sequence joins TRBV9 and TRBJ2-7; 8 bases map to TRBD2. CDR3 length: 16 amino acids. CDR1 and CDR2 from the germline V gene are SGDLS and YYNGEE. V lost 0 bases and J lost 4; bases outside the gene matches: 9. The full variable domain, rest sourced from reference TRBV9 and TRBJ2-7, is DSGVTQTPKHLITATGQRVTLRCSPRSGDLSVYWYQQSLDQGLQFLIQYYNGEERAKGNILERFSAQQFPDLHSELNLSSLELGDSALYFCASSVGGSGSFYEQYFGPGTRLTVT.

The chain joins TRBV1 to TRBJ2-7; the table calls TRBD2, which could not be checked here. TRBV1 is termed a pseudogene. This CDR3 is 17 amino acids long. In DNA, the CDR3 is TGCACCAGCAGCCGCCCCCCGGGGGGATTCGGCTCCTACGAGCAGTACTTC. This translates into CTSSRPPGGFGSYEQYF.

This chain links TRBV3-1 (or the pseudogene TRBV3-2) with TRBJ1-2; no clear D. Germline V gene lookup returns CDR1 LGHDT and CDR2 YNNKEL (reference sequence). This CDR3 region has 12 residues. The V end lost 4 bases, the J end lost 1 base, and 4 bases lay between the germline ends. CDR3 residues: CASSLFNYGYTF. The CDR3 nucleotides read TGTGCCAGCAGCCTATTTAACTATGGCTACACCTTC.

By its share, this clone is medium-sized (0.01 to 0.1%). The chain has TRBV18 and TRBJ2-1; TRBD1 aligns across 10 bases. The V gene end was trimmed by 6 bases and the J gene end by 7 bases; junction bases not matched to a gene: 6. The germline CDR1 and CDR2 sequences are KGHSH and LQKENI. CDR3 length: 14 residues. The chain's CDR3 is CASSPRTGGNEQFF. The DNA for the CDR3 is TGTGCCAGCTCTCCTAGGACAGGGGGGAATGAGCAGTTCTTC. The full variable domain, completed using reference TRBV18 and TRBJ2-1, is NAGVMQNPRHLVRRRGQEARLRCSPMKGHSHVYWYRQLPEEGLKFMVYLQKENIIDESGMPKERFSAEFPKEGPSILRIQQVVRGDSAAYFCASSPRTGGNEQFFGPGTRLTVL.

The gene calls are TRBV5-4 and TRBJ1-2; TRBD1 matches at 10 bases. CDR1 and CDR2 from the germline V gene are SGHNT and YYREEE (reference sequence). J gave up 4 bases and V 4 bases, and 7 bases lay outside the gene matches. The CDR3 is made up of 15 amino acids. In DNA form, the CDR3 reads TGTGCCAGCAGCCGGAGGGGACAGGGGATCTATGGCTACACCTTC. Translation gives CASSRRGQGIYGYTF. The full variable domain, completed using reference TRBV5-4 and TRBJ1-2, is ETGVTQSPTHLIKTRGQQVTLRCSSQSGHNTVSWYQQALGQGPQFIFQYYREEENGRGNFPPRFSGLQFPNYSSELNVNALELDDSALYLCASSRRGQGIYGYTFGSGTRLTVV.

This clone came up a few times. The chain's CDR3 is CASSYPFRVANYGYTF. In DNA, the CDR3 is TGTGCCAGCAGTTATCCTTTCCGAGTCGCTAACTATGGCTACACCTTC. The chain links TRBV2 to TRBJ1-2; D remains unclear. The CDR3 extends over 16 amino acids. Germline-derived CDR1 and CDR2 are SNHLY and FYNNEI. V lost 5 bases to trimming and J lost 0 bases, with 16 bases between them.

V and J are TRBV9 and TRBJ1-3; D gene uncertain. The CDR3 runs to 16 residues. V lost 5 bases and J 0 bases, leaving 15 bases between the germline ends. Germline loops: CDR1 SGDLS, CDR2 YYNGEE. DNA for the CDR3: TGTGCCAGCAGTATCCAAGAACGGTTCTCTGGAAACACCATATATTTT. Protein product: CASSIQERFSGNTIYF.

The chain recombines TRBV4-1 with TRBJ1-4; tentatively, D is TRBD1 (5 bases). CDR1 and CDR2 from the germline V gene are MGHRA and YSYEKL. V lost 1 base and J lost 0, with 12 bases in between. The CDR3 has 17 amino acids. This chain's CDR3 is CASSQAAGITTNEKLFF. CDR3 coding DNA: TGCGCCAGCAGCCAAGCTGCAGGGATAACAACTAATGAAAAACTGTTTTTT.

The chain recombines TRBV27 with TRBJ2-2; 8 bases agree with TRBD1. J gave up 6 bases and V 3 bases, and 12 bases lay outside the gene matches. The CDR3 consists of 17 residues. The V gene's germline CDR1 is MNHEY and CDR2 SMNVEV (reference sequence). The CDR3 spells CASSFLGQGGLAGELFF. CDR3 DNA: TGTGCCAGCAGTTTTTTAGGACAGGGTGGTTTAGCCGGGGAGCTGTTTTTT.

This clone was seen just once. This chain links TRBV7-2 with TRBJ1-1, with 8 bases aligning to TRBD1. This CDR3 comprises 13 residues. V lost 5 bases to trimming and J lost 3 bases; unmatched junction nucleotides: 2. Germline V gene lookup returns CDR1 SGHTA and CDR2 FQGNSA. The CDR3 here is CASSTTGDTEAFF. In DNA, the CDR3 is TGTGCCAGCAGCACGACAGGGGACACTGAAGCTTTCTTT.

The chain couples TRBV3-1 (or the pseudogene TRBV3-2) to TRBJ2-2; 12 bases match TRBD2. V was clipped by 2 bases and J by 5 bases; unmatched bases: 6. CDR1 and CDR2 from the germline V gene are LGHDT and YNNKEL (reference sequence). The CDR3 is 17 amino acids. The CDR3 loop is CASSQTGTSGFTGELFF. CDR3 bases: TGTGCCAGCAGCCAAACCGGGACTAGCGGGTTTACCGGGGAGCTGTTTTTT.

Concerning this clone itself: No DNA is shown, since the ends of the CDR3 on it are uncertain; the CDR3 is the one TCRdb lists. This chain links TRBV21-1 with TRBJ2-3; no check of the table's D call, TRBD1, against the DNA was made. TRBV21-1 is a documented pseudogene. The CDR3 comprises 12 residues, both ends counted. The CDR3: CLWGQGSDTQYF.

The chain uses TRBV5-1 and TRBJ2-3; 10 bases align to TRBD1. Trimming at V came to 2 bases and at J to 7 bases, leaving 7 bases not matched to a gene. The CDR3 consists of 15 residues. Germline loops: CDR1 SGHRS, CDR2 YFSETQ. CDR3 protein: CASSLPGQGRNTQYF. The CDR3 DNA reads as TGCGCCAGCAGCTTACCGGGACAGGGGAGGAATACGCAGTATTTT.

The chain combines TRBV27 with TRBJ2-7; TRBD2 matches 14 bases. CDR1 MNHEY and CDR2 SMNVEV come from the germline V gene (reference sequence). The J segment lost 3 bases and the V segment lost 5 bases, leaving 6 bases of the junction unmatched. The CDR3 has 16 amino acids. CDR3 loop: CASSPGTSGSSYEQYF. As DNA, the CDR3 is TGTGCCAGCAGTCCCGGGACTAGCGGGAGTAGCTACGAGCAGTACTTC.

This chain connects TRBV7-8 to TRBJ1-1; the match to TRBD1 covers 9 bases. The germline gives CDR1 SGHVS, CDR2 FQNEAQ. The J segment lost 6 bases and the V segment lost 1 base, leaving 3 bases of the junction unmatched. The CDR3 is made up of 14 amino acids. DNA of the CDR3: TGTGCCAGCAGCTTAGGTGGGACAGGGCCTGAAGCTTTCTTT. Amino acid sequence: CASSLGGTGPEAFF.

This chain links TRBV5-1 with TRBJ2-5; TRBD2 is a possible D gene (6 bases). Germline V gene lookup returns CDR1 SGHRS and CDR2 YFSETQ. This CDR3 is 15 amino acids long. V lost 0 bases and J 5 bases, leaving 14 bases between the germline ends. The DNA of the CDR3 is TGCGCCAGCAGCTTGGGACAGCATGGAGGGGAGACCCAGTACTTC. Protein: CASSLGQHGGETQYF. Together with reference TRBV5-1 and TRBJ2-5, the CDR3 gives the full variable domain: KAGVTQTPRYLIKTRGQQVTLSCSPISGHRSVSWYQQTPGQGLQFLFEYFSETQRNKGNFPGRFSGRQFSNSRSEMNVSTLELGDSALYLCASSLGQHGGETQYFGPGTRLLVL.

For the CDR3, the DNA is TGTGCCAGCACCACAGGGGAAGAGCAGTACTTC. This encodes CASTTGEEQYF. The chain uses TRBV28 and TRBJ2-7; 7 nucleotides line up with TRBD1. The ends lost 7 bases at V and 7 bases at J; junction bases unmatched: 4. Germline V CDR1 and CDR2: MDHEN, SYDVKM. CDR3 length: 11 residues.

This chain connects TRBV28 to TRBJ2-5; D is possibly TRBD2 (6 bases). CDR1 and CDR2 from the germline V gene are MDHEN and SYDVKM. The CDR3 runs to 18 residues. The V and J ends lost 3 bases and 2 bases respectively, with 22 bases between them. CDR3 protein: CASSFLIGGAEGQETQYF. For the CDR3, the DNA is TGTGCCAGCAGTTTTTTAATCGGGGGAGCGGAGGGGCAAGAGACCCAGTACTTC.

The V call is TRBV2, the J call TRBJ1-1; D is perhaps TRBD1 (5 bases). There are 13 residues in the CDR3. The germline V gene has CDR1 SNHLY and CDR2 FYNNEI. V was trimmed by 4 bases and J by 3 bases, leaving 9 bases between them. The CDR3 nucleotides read TGTGCCAGCAGTGGGGTAGGGGACACTGAAGCTTTCTTT. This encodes CASSGVGDTEAFF.